The clone carrying this T cell receptor (beta chain) was found once. Its target is not known. This record comes from a study of Ad26.COV2.S vaccination and SARS-CoV-2 variants. Study results and limitations: While placebo recipients had lower spike-specific TCR breadth, vaccine recipients had more. Vaccinees and placebo recipients showed similar non-spike TCR breadth. A substantial breadth of spike-specific CD8+ and CD4+ T cell responses after vaccination has been reported.

Between the trimmed V and J ends, which lost 3 bases and 8 bases, there was a span of 13 bases. Germline V gene data show CDR1 as SNHLY and CDR2 as FYNNEI. The CDR3 has 13 residues. Generated by immunoSEQ multiplex PCR, the TCRdb table keeps only in-frame clones and is missing some. There are about 39,000 clones in the sample; about 83% occur only once, and roughly 45% lies in the top ten. The chain uses TRBV2 and TRBJ1-2; D perhaps matches TRBD1 (6 bases). The sequence was obtained from a human donor who had recovered from COVID-19. The sequencing used peripheral blood, collected after recovery from COVID-19. The CDR3 DNA sequence: TGTGCCAGCAGTGATTGGGGGGCGGGAGGCTACACCTTC. This codes for CASSDWGAGGYTF.